Shown below are 28 T cell receptor beta chains from a single sample sequenced in a study of blood T cell repertoires in COVID-19. Generated by immunoSEQ multiplex PCR, the TCRdb table keeps only in-frame clones and is missing some. Found here are 180,000 or so clones, 80% to 90% of them singletons; the top ten hold 10% to 11%. Sequencing was done on a sample of peripheral blood. These TCRs come from a human donor with active or convalescent COVID-19. The donor label of this sample is uncertain.

This sequence joins TRBV11-3 and TRBJ2-2, with D perhaps matching TRBD1 (6 bases). The CDR3 is 20 amino acids. V was shortened by 1 base and J by 1 base, with 22 bases between the two germline ends. Germline V CDR1 and CDR2: SGHNT, YENEEA. CDR3: CASSLAKTYPDRLNTGELFF. CDR3 in DNA: TGTGCCAGCAGCTTAGCCAAGACGTACCCAGACAGGCTGAACACCGGGGAGCTGTTTTTT. Variable domain in full (rest from reference TRBV11-3 and TRBJ2-2): EAGVVQSPRYKIIEKKQPVAFWCNPISGHNTLYWYLQNLGQGPELLIRYENEEAVDDSQLPKDRFSAERLKGVDSTLKIQPAELGDSAVYLCASSLAKTYPDRLNTGELFFGEGSRLTVL.

The chain links TRBV7-2 to TRBJ1-3; D may be TRBD1 (6 bases). V gave up 1 base and J gave up 3 bases, with 13 bases separating them. This CDR3 has 16 residues. CDR1 and CDR2 (germline): SGHTA, FQGNSA. The CDR3 coding sequence is TGTGCCAGCAGCTTAGACGCGGGGGCGCTTGGAAACACCATATATTTT. It yields the protein CASSLDAGALGNTIYF. The entire variable domain, with the rest obtained from reference TRBV7-2 and TRBJ1-3, is as follows: GAGVSQSPSNKVTEKGKDVELRCDPISGHTALYWYRQSLGQGLEFLIYFQGNSAPDKSGLPSDRFSAERTGGSVSTLTIQRTQQEDSAVYLCASSLDAGALGNTIYFGEGSWLTVV.

V usage is TRBV11-2 and J usage is TRBJ2-7; 9 bases match TRBD2. Germline-derived CDR1 and CDR2 are SGHAT and FQNNGV. V lost 3 bases and J lost 4; bases outside the gene matches: 7. The CDR3 is 15 residues long. This CDR3 reads CASSFPAGGRYEQYF. The CDR3 DNA reads as TGTGCCAGCAGCTTTCCAGCGGGGGGACGTTACGAGCAGTACTTC.

The chain carries TRBV7-2 and TRBJ1-2; 7 bases line up with TRBD1. The ends lost 5 bases at V and 2 bases at J; junction bases unmatched: 2. Germline V gene lookup returns CDR1 SGHTA and CDR2 FQGNSA. The CDR3 length is 13 residues. CDR3 loop: CASSRQGNYGYTF. For the CDR3, the DNA is TGTGCCAGCAGCCGACAGGGAAACTATGGCTACACCTTC.

V and J are TRBV7-2 and TRBJ2-5; possibly TRBD2 for D (6 bases). This CDR3 has 14 amino acids. Germline V gene sequence: CDR1 SGHTA, CDR2 FQGNSA. Between the trimmed V and J ends, which lost 3 bases and 5 bases, there was a span of 13 bases. In DNA form, the CDR3 reads TGTGCCAGCAGCTTGGGCGGGGTACTTGAGACCCAGTACTTC. Translation: CASSLGGVLETQYF.

This chain uses TRBV18 with TRBJ2-7; TRBD2 is a possible D gene (5 bases). V lost 4 bases and J 5 bases, leaving 6 bases between the germline ends. CDR3 size: 11 residues. Germline V gene data show CDR1 as KGHSH and CDR2 as LQKENI. The CDR3 region is CASSHGNEQYF. The DNA for the CDR3 is TGTGCCAGCTCACACGGGAACGAGCAGTACTTC. The entire variable domain, with the rest obtained from reference TRBV18 and TRBJ2-7, is as follows: NAGVMQNPRHLVRRRGQEARLRCSPMKGHSHVYWYRQLPEEGLKFMVYLQKENIIDESGMPKERFSAEFPKEGPSILRIQQVVRGDSAAYFCASSHGNEQYFGPGTRLTVT.

The chain employs TRBV6-6 and TRBJ1-3; D is unclear. The ends were cut back, 2 bases at V and 0 bases at J, with 11 bases in the middle. There are 16 residues in the CDR3. Germline-derived CDR1 and CDR2 are MNHNY and SVGAGI (reference sequence). CDR3 residues: CASSYQASSSGNTIYF. In DNA form, the CDR3 reads TGTGCCAGCAGTTACCAGGCCAGTAGCTCTGGAAACACCATATATTTT.

V and J are TRBV5-1 and TRBJ2-7, with 8 bases identical to TRBD2. This CDR3 has 14 amino acids. The V segment lost 7 bases and the J segment 2 bases; nucleotides outside the gene matches: 8. Germline lookup yields CDR1 SGHRS and CDR2 YFSETQ. The CDR3 protein is CASSTGTRAYEQYF. DNA of the CDR3: TGCGCCAGCTCAACCGGGACTAGAGCCTACGAGCAGTACTTC.

The chain joins TRBV10-3 to TRBJ2-1; TRBD2 agrees at 7 bases. Germline-derived CDR1 and CDR2 are ENHRY and SYGVKD. The CDR3 is made up of 14 amino acids. The J segment lost 9 bases and the V segment lost 2 bases, leaving 7 bases of the junction unmatched. The CDR3 region has the DNA TGTGCCATCAGTGAGGTGTGGGAGGGCCTTGAGCAGTTCTTC. As protein: CAISEVWEGLEQFF.

The table lists this clone with a count of one. The V gene is TRBV27, the J gene TRBJ2-5; TRBD1 matches at 7 bases. J lost 6 bases, V lost 6 bases, and 4 bases had no gene match. CDR3 length: 12 amino acids. Germline V CDR1 and CDR2: MNHEY, SMNVEV (reference sequence). The chain's CDR3 is CASRNRGQTQYF. In nucleotides, the CDR3 is TGTGCCAGCAGAAACAGGGGTCAGACCCAGTACTTC.

The V gene is TRBV19, the J gene TRBJ2-1; TRBD2 aligns across 9 bases. V shed 1 base, J shed 3 bases, and the junction held 4 bases outside the gene matches. This CDR3 is built from 16 residues. CDR1 and CDR2 from the germline V gene are LNHDA and SQIVND (reference sequence). The CDR3 loop is CASSIGAGGNYNEQFF. CDR3 nucleotide sequence: TGTGCCAGTAGTATAGGGGCGGGGGGGAACTACAATGAGCAGTTCTTC. The entire variable domain, with the rest obtained from reference TRBV19 and TRBJ2-1, is as follows: DGGITQSPKYLFRKEGQNVTLSCEQNLNHDAMYWYRQDPGQGLRLIYYSQIVNDFQKGDIAEGYSVSREKKESFPLTVTSAQKNPTAFYLCASSIGAGGNYNEQFFGPGTRLTVL.

The rearrangement links TRBV4-1 to TRBJ2-5, with 7 bases fitting TRBD2. CDR3 length equals 16 residues. CDR1 MGHRA and CDR2 YSYEKL come from the germline V gene. J was trimmed by 1 base and V by 1 base; bases with no gene match: 6. The CDR3 DNA is TGCGCCAGCAGCCAAGCCCTAGCGGAGATCCAAGAGACCCAGTACTTC. It translates to CASSQALAEIQETQYF.

The chain links TRBV6-2 or TRBV6-3 to TRBJ2-3; 10 bases are shared with TRBD2. CDR3 size: 14 residues. Germline-derived CDR1 and CDR2 are MNHEY and SVGEGT. V dropped 5 bases and J dropped 11; count of bases not matched to a gene: 10. This CDR3 reads CASSIGTSGTRQYF. DNA for the CDR3: TGTGCCAGCAGTATCGGCACTAGCGGGACTAGGCAGTATTTT.

This chain uses TRBV3-1 (or the pseudogene TRBV3-2) with TRBJ2-5; D is perhaps TRBD2 (6 bases). Trimming removed 4 bases from V and 4 bases from J, with 13 bases in between. Germline V gene lookup returns CDR1 LGHDT and CDR2 YNNKEL (reference sequence). The CDR3 has 14 amino acids. The CDR3 region is CASSLSAGRETQYF. The CDR3, as DNA: TGTGCCAGCAGCCTTAGTGCGGGGAGAGAGACCCAGTACTTC.

The chain joins TRBV9 to TRBJ1-3; D might be TRBD1 (5 bases). This CDR3 has 14 amino acids. Trimming cost V 4 bases and J 0 bases, with 8 bases left between them. Germline CDR1 SGDLS, CDR2 YYNGEE. CDR3 sequence: CASSRQSSGNTIYF. CDR3 bases: TGTGCCAGCAGCCGACAGTCCTCTGGAAACACCATATATTTT.

The V gene is TRBV7-2, the J gene TRBJ1-2; D is unresolved. The CDR3 spans 14 residues. Trimming took 7 bases from V and 3 from J, leaving 15 bases between them. Germline CDR1 reads SGHTA; CDR2 reads FQGNSA. The CDR3, as DNA: TGTGCCAGCACCTTGGGCTCTCTGGACTATGGCTACACCTTC. This translates into CASTLGSLDYGYTF.

Only a few counts were recorded for this clone. The chain links TRBV10-1 to TRBJ2-3; D ambiguous. Germline CDR1 is WNHNN and CDR2 is SYGVQD (reference sequence). The V end lost 6 bases, the J end lost 3 bases, and 16 bases lay between the germline ends. The CDR3 sequence is 15 residues long. In DNA form, the CDR3 reads TGCGCCAGCAGCGCAGACAATAGTAGGACAGATACGCAGTATTTT. This encodes CASSADNSRTDTQYF.

The chain carries TRBV18 and TRBJ2-2; D ambiguous. Germline CDR1 reads KGHSH; CDR2 reads LQKENI. There are 17 residues in the CDR3. Trimming took 2 bases from V and 2 from J, leaving 15 bases between them. The CDR3 DNA is TGTGCCAGCTCACCAAAGGTCGGAGCTCTCAACACCGGGGAGCTGTTTTTT. Residues: CASSPKVGALNTGELFF.

V gene TRBV3-1 (or the pseudogene TRBV3-2) combines with J gene TRBJ2-7; 9 bases align to TRBD1. The CDR3 consists of 14 residues. The ends lost 4 bases at V and 2 bases at J; junction bases unmatched: 3. Per germline, CDR1 LGHDT and CDR2 YNNKEL (reference sequence). The DNA for the CDR3 is TGTGCCAGCAGCCCCTGGGACAGGGCCTACGAGCAGTACTTC. Translated, it gives CASSPWDRAYEQYF.

The rearrangement joins TRBV12-3 or TRBV12-4 to TRBJ1-6; TRBD1 aligns across 7 bases. The V segment lost 5 bases and the J segment 14 bases; nucleotides outside the gene matches: 6. The CDR3 loop spans 12 amino acids. CDR3 residues: CASSPLGGSLHF. The CDR3 DNA sequence: TGTGCCAGCAGTCCCTTAGGGGGCTCCCTCCACTTT.

The chain combines TRBV4-1 with TRBJ2-7; 12 nucleotides line up with TRBD2. This CDR3 is built from 16 residues. The germline gives CDR1 MGHRA, CDR2 YSYEKL. Trimming took 2 bases from V and 3 from J; bases not matched to a gene: 5. As DNA, the CDR3 is TGCGCCAGCAGCCAACAGGGACTAGCGGGCAACTACGAGCAGTACTTC. The encoded protein is CASSQQGLAGNYEQYF.

The chain links TRBV27 to TRBJ2-7, with TRBD1 matching over 8 bases. The CDR3 spans 14 residues. Trimming took 3 bases from V and 7 from J; bases not matched to a gene: 8. Germline V CDR1 and CDR2: MNHEY, SMNVEV (reference sequence). The CDR3 is CASSLNRGEGEQYF. CDR3 DNA sequence: TGTGCCAGCAGTTTGAACAGGGGGGAAGGTGAGCAGTACTTC.

V usage is TRBV4-3 and J usage is TRBJ1-1; 7 nucleotides align to TRBD1. Germline trimming cut 4 bases from V and 3 bases from J; bases unmatched to any gene: 8. CDR1 is LGHNA, CDR2 YSLEER, per germline. The CDR3 runs to 15 residues. This CDR3 reads CASSPENRGYTEAFF. CDR3 in DNA: TGCGCCAGCAGCCCCGAGAACAGGGGATACACTGAAGCTTTCTTT.

The chain has TRBV3-1 (or the pseudogene TRBV3-2) and TRBJ2-1; D unclear. Per germline, CDR1 LGHDT and CDR2 YNNKEL (reference sequence). The V end lost 2 bases, the J end lost 7 bases, and 6 bases lay between the germline ends. This CDR3 region has 12 residues. The CDR3 DNA is TGTGCCAGCAGCCAATCTAGGAATGAGCAGTTCTTC. Translated, it gives CASSQSRNEQFF.

This chain uses TRBV28 with TRBJ2-5, with D unresolved. The CDR3 sequence is 14 residues long. Trimming took 4 bases from V and 3 from J, leaving 12 bases between them. Germline V CDR1 and CDR2: MDHEN, SYDVKM. The CDR3 nucleotides read TGTGCCAGCAGTTCCCCAGCGAGCAAAGAGACCCAGTACTTC. Translation: CASSSPASKETQYF.

The rearrangement links TRBV21-1 to TRBJ2-7; TRBD2, the table's D call, was not compared with the DNA. TRBV21-1 is recorded as a pseudogene. CDR3 length: 17 amino acids. The DNA for the CDR3 is TGTGCCAGCGCCAAAGCCCCCGGCGGGCCGAGGCACTACGAGCAGTACTTC. Amino acid sequence: CASAKAPGGPRHYEQYF.

The DNA for the CDR3 is TGTGCCAGCAGCCCGGGCCACTGGACAGGGGAATCCAATCAGCCCCAGCATTTT. Its protein product is CASSPGHWTGESNQPQHF. The J gene is TRBJ1-5, the V gene TRBV28; TRBD1 agrees at 9 bases. V lost 6 bases and J lost 3; bases outside the gene matches: 15. The germline gives CDR1 MDHEN, CDR2 SYDVKM. The CDR3 extends over 18 amino acids.

V usage is TRBV10-3 and J usage is TRBJ2-1; D may be TRBD1 (6 bases). The length of the CDR3 is 15 residues. Germline V gene data show CDR1 as ENHRY and CDR2 as SYGVKD. With 0 bases removed from V and 4 bases from J, the gap between germline ends came to 10 bases. CDR3 protein: CAISESGTSYNEQFF. The CDR3 nucleotides read TGTGCCATCAGTGAGTCGGGGACATCTTACAATGAGCAGTTCTTC.